The clone carrying this TCR beta chain has just a few counts. Its specificity is not known. This record belongs to a study of identical twins. General study points: Partial confounding of zero-insertion analyses by invariant MAIT and iNKT cells was possible.

Every sampled donor was Caucasian and healthy. TCRdb analysed the 5' RACE reads with MiXCR anew, one entry per CDR3 protein. This table has roughly 480,000 distinct CDR3 sequences, 24% appearing once. V lost 3 bases, J lost 6 bases, and 9 bases lay in between. Per germline, CDR1 MNHNS and CDR2 SASEGT. This CDR3 spans 14 amino acids. A further study also used this sample, focusing on T cells expressing NK-cell markers. From that paper: There remained a lack of clarity about HCMV specificity of expanded NKG2C+ T cell clones.

The specimen sequenced was CD4+ T cells sorted from blood. The V call is TRBV6-1, the J call TRBJ1-6; possible D gene TRBD1, 5 bases. The source is a woman between 18 and 29 years old in good health. DNA of the CDR3: TGTGCCAGCAGTGAGGGGACGGTTAATTCACCCCTCCACTTT. This codes for CASSEGTVNSPLHF.